Listed below are T cell receptor beta chains from one sample, sequenced in a study of blood T cell repertoires in COVID-19. Generated by immunoSEQ multiplex PCR, the TCRdb table keeps only in-frame clones and is missing some. Of 30,000 to 45,000 clones in the sample, about 85% were seen once. The sample consisted of peripheral blood. The receptors were gathered from a human donor in a cohort sampled during active COVID-19. Each CDR3 is given with its conserved first and last residue. Fields, in order: CDR3 DNA, CDR3 protein, clone size, V gene, D gene, J gene. The D gene is left open where the match is weak. The size entry is marked missing in some rows and otherwise reads once, few, many or a size class.

CDR3nt: TGTGCCTGGAGACCTCCGACCGGGGAGCCAGGAAACACCATATATTTT; CDR3aa: CAWRPPTGEPGNTIYF; abundance: .; v_gene: TRBV30; d_gene: .; j_gene: TRBJ1-3
CDR3nt: TGTGCCAGCAGCTCTTCCGGGACTAGCTCTGGAGAGACCCAGTACTTC; CDR3aa: CASSSSGTSSGETQYF; abundance: once; v_gene: TRBV5-5; d_gene: TRBD2; j_gene: TRBJ2-5
CDR3nt: TGCGCCAGCAGCCAAGGAGGGACTAGCCAAGAGACCCAGTACTTC; CDR3aa: CASSQGGTSQETQYF; abundance: .; v_gene: TRBV4-1; d_gene: TRBD2; j_gene: TRBJ2-5
CDR3nt: TGTGCCAGCAGCTTAAGCGGAGATACTAGCACAGATACGCAGTATTTT; CDR3aa: CASSLSGDTSTDTQYF; abundance: .; v_gene: TRBV7-3; d_gene: .; j_gene: TRBJ2-3
CDR3nt: TGTGCCGGCGGTAGCGGGGAGCTGTTTTTT; CDR3aa: CAGGSGELFF; abundance: once; v_gene: TRBV30; d_gene: .; j_gene: TRBJ2-2
CDR3nt: TGTGCCAGCAGCTTTGGGGGGGCGGGAACTGAAGCTTTCTTT; CDR3aa: CASSFGGAGTEAFF; abundance: .; v_gene: TRBV7-2; d_gene: .; j_gene: TRBJ1-1
CDR3nt: TGTGCCAGCAGCTCGACTAGCTACAATGAGCAGTTCTTC; CDR3aa: CASSSTSYNEQFF; abundance: .; v_gene: TRBV7-9; d_gene: .; j_gene: TRBJ2-1
CDR3nt: TGCGCCAGCAGCCAAGTCGGGGGGGCCCGGGATGAGCAGTTCTTC; CDR3aa: CASSQVGGARDEQFF; abundance: .; v_gene: TRBV4-1; d_gene: TRBD2; j_gene: TRBJ2-1
CDR3nt: TGTGCCAGCAGCATAGCCCGACAGGGTAGCTCACCCCTCCACTTT; CDR3aa: CASSIARQGSSPLHF; abundance: .; v_gene: TRBV7-2; d_gene: TRBD1; j_gene: TRBJ1-6
CDR3nt: TGTGCCACCCGGGACTACTCCTACAATGAGCAGTTCTTC; CDR3aa: CATRDYSYNEQFF; abundance: .; v_gene: TRBV19; d_gene: TRBD2; j_gene: TRBJ2-1
CDR3nt: TGTGCCAGTAGTACCCAGGGGGGACAGAGGCCCTACGAGCAGTACTTC; CDR3aa: CASSTQGGQRPYEQYF; abundance: .; v_gene: TRBV19; d_gene: .; j_gene: TRBJ2-7
CDR3nt: TGTGCCAGCAGTCCCTCGACTAGCGGGGGGGATGTGGATGAGCAGTTCTTC; CDR3aa: CASSPSTSGGDVDEQFF; abundance: .; v_gene: TRBV6-6; d_gene: TRBD2; j_gene: TRBJ2-1
CDR3nt: TGTGCCAGCAGCGTAATGGGTGGGGAGAACGAGCAGTACTTC; CDR3aa: CASSVMGGENEQYF; abundance: .; v_gene: TRBV9; d_gene: .; j_gene: TRBJ2-7
CDR3nt: TGCGCCAGCAGCCAACTACAGGGTAACACTGAAGCTTTCTTT; CDR3aa: CASSQLQGNTEAFF; abundance: .; v_gene: TRBV5-1; d_gene: .; j_gene: TRBJ1-1
CDR3nt: TGTGCCAGCAGCTCTCGCGGGGGGCATTACAATGAGCAGTTCTTC; CDR3aa: CASSSRGGHYNEQFF; abundance: few; v_gene: TRBV7-9; d_gene: TRBD2; j_gene: TRBJ2-1
CDR3nt: TGTGCCAGCAGTTCTCCCTCCCTACAGACCTCTAACTATGGCTACACCTTC; CDR3aa: CASSSPSLQTSNYGYTF; abundance: .; v_gene: TRBV28; d_gene: .; j_gene: TRBJ1-2
CDR3nt: TGTGCCTCGCCTCGGACAAGGGGCAAGAGCTCCTATAATTCACCCCTCCACTTT; CDR3aa: CASPRTRGKSSYNSPLHF; abundance: .; v_gene: TRBV30; d_gene: .; j_gene: TRBJ1-6
CDR3nt: TGTGCCAGCAGTGAAGGGCACGCGGGTGGGGCGCAGTATTTT; CDR3aa: CASSEGHAGGAQYF; abundance: .; v_gene: TRBV2; d_gene: .; j_gene: TRBJ2-3
CDR3nt: TGTGCCTGGAGTTATGGGGGGGGGTTTGAGCAGTTCTTC; CDR3aa: CAWSYGGGFEQFF; abundance: .; v_gene: TRBV30; d_gene: TRBD2; j_gene: TRBJ2-1
CDR3nt: TGTGCCAGCAGCCGACAGGGGGCCGGGGGCATGAACACTGAAGCTTTCTTT; CDR3aa: CASSRQGAGGMNTEAFF; abundance: .; v_gene: TRBV7-3; d_gene: TRBD1; j_gene: TRBJ1-1
CDR3nt: TGTGCCAGCAGCTTACAAGGGGCTGGAAACACCATATATTTT; CDR3aa: CASSLQGAGNTIYF; abundance: .; v_gene: TRBV5-6; d_gene: .; j_gene: TRBJ1-3
CDR3nt: TGTGCCTGGAGTGTCGGGACCCAGTACTTC; CDR3aa: CAWSVGTQYF; abundance: .; v_gene: TRBV30; d_gene: .; j_gene: TRBJ2-5
CDR3nt: TGCAGCGCTACCCGGGACACCAATCAGCCCCAGCATTTT; CDR3aa: CSATRDTNQPQHF; abundance: .; v_gene: TRBV29-1; d_gene: .; j_gene: TRBJ1-5
CDR3nt: TGTGCCATCAGGGCCTCGGGACAGGGGGCGACCGGGGAGCTGTTTTTT; CDR3aa: CAIRASGQGATGELFF; abundance: .; v_gene: TRBV10-3; d_gene: TRBD1; j_gene: TRBJ2-2
CDR3nt: TGTGCCAGCAGTTTGCGTGATCAGCCCCAGCATTTT; CDR3aa: CASSLRDQPQHF; abundance: few; v_gene: TRBV28; d_gene: .; j_gene: TRBJ1-5
CDR3nt: TGTGCCTCCAAGGGGGACATTCGTAGCACAGATACGCAGTATTTT; CDR3aa: CASKGDIRSTDTQYF; abundance: .; v_gene: TRBV5-5; d_gene: .; j_gene: TRBJ2-3
CDR3nt: TGTGCCAGCAGTTTGGGACAGGTTTATGAAAAACTGTTTTTT; CDR3aa: CASSLGQVYEKLFF; abundance: .; v_gene: TRBV7-9; d_gene: TRBD1; j_gene: TRBJ1-4
CDR3nt: TGCGCCAGCAGCCCGATTGGGCAGGTCATCGGAAACACCATATATTTT; CDR3aa: CASSPIGQVIGNTIYF; abundance: once; v_gene: TRBV5-1; d_gene: .; j_gene: TRBJ1-3
CDR3nt: TGTGCCAGCAGTGAATCGGGGAATCAGCCCCAGCATTTT; CDR3aa: CASSESGNQPQHF; abundance: .; v_gene: TRBV2; d_gene: .; j_gene: TRBJ1-5
CDR3nt: TGTGCCACCAGTGATTTGGTCCTAGCGGGGGGTAGGGAGACCCAGTACTTC; CDR3aa: CATSDLVLAGGRETQYF; abundance: .; v_gene: TRBV24-1; d_gene: TRBD2; j_gene: TRBJ2-5
CDR3nt: TGTGCCAGCAGCGTAGCGACAGGGCAGACGGAGACCCAGTACTTC; CDR3aa: CASSVATGQTETQYF; abundance: .; v_gene: TRBV9; d_gene: TRBD1; j_gene: TRBJ2-5
CDR3nt: TGCGCCAGCAGCTTTGGACTAGCGGGGACCGGGGAGCTGTTTTTT; CDR3aa: CASSFGLAGTGELFF; abundance: .; v_gene: TRBV5-1; d_gene: TRBD2; j_gene: TRBJ2-2
CDR3nt: TGTGCCTGGACTAGCGGGGGGTATTACAATGAGCAGTTCTTC; CDR3aa: CAWTSGGYYNEQFF; abundance: .; v_gene: TRBV30; d_gene: TRBD2; j_gene: TRBJ2-1
CDR3nt: TGTGCCAGCAGCGGGGGACTAGCGGCGAAAGAGACCCAGTACTTC; CDR3aa: CASSGGLAAKETQYF; abundance: .; v_gene: TRBV9; d_gene: TRBD2; j_gene: TRBJ2-5
CDR3nt: TGTGCCAGCAGTACGACGGAGACTATGAGCTACACCTTC; CDR3aa: CASSTTETMSYTF; abundance: .; v_gene: TRBV7-9; d_gene: .; j_gene: TRBJ1-2
CDR3nt: TGTGCCAGCAGCTTAGCAGGGGTGGGTTTATTCGGGGCCAACGTCCTGACTTTC; CDR3aa: CASSLAGVGLFGANVLTF; abundance: .; v_gene: TRBV7-2; d_gene: .; j_gene: TRBJ2-6
CDR3nt: TGTGCTAGTAGGACAGACCACTACGAGCAGTACTTC; CDR3aa: CASRTDHYEQYF; abundance: .; v_gene: TRBV12-5; d_gene: .; j_gene: TRBJ2-7
CDR3nt: TGCGCCAGCAGCCAAGGCCGGGGGGGCTCCCCAACCTACAATGAGCAGTTCTTC; CDR3aa: CASSQGRGGSPTYNEQFF; abundance: .; v_gene: TRBV4-1; d_gene: TRBD2; j_gene: TRBJ2-1
CDR3nt: TGTGCCAGCAGTACCGAACAGGGCCACGAGCAGTACTTC; CDR3aa: CASSTEQGHEQYF; abundance: .; v_gene: TRBV27; d_gene: .; j_gene: TRBJ2-7
CDR3nt: TGTGCCAGCAGTCCATCCGGGACAGGGGGCGAGCAGTACTTC; CDR3aa: CASSPSGTGGEQYF; abundance: once; v_gene: TRBV7-9; d_gene: TRBD1; j_gene: TRBJ2-7
CDR3nt: TGCGCCAGCAGCTTAGGAGACTTGACCAGAAACACCATATATTTT; CDR3aa: CASSLGDLTRNTIYF; abundance: .; v_gene: TRBV5-1; d_gene: .; j_gene: TRBJ1-3
CDR3nt: TGTGCCTGGACCATAGCGGGGGCCCTCTCCTACAATGAGCAGTTCTTC; CDR3aa: CAWTIAGALSYNEQFF; abundance: .; v_gene: TRBV30; d_gene: TRBD2; j_gene: TRBJ2-1